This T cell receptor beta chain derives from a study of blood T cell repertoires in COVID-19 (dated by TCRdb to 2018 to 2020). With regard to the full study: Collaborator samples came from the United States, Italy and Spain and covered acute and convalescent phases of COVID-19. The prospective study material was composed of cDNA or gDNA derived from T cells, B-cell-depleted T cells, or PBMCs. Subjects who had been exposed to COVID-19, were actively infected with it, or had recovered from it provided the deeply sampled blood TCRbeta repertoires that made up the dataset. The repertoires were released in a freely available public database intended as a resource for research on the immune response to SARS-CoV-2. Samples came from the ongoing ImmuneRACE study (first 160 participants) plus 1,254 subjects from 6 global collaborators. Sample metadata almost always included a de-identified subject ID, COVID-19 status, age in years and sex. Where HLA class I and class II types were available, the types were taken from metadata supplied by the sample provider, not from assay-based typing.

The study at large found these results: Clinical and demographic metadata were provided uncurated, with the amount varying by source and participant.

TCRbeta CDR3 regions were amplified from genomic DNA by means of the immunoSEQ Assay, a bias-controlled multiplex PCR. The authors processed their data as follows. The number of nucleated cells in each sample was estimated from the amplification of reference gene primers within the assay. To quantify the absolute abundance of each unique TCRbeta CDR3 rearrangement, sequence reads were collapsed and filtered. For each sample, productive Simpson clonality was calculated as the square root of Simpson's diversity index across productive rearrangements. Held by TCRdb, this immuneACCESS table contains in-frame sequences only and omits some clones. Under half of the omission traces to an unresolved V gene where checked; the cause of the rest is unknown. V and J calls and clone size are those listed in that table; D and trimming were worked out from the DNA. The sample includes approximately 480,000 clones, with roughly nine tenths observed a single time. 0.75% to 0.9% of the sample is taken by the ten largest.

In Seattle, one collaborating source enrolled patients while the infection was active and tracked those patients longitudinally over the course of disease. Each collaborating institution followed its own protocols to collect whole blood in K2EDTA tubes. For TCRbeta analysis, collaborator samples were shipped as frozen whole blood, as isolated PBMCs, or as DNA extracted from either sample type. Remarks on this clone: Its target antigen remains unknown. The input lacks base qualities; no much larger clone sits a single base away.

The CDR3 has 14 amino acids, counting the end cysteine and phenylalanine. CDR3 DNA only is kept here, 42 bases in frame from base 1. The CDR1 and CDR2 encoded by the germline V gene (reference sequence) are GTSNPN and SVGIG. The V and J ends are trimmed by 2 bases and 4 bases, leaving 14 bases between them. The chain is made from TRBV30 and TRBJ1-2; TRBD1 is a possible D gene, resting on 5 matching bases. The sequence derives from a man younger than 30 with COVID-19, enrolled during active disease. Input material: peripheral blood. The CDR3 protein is CAWSPGGWTYGYTF. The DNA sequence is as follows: TGTGCCTGGAGTCCCGGGGGTTGGACCTATGGCTACACCTTC.